This T cell receptor beta chain was sequenced in a study of cytomegalovirus exposure and HLA in healthy donors. In the PCR, 60 Vbeta and 13 Jbeta primers were used. TCRdb's table, derived via immunoSEQ multiplex PCR, lists solely in-frame clones and lacks some. The sample has 100,000 to 150,000 clones; approximately 80% are singletons. In regard to this clone: Its antigen is unidentified.

Study results and caveats: TCR beta chains associated with HLA were, in a later analysis, more clonally expanded than equally common others.

Sampled while nominally healthy, donors likely had unrecorded immune exposures. The origin of this receptor is a man aged 45-65 years in good health and CMV-seronegative. What was sequenced was PBMCs.

CDR3 sequence reads: CASSVGDTSYEQYF. Here the CDR3 DNA reads TGTGCCAGCAGCGTAGGGGACACCTCCTACGAGCAGTACTTC. The V and J genes are TRBV9 and TRBJ2-7; D perhaps matches TRBD1 (6 bases). The ends were cut back, 0 bases at V and 0 bases at J, with 7 bases in the middle. In germline, CDR1 is SGDLS, CDR2 YYNGEE. The CDR3 is 14 residues long. The variable domain in full, with the rest retrieved from reference TRBV9 and TRBJ2-7, is DSGVTQTPKHLITATGQRVTLRCSPRSGDLSVYWYQQSLDQGLQFLIQYYNGEERAKGNILERFSAQQFPDLHSELNLSSLELGDSALYFCASSVGDTSYEQYFGPGTRLTVT.